This TCR beta chain was captured in a study of low-dose radiotherapy and immunotherapy resistance in tumors. Study background: Across 26 weeks, 13 Gy in total went to Cohort 2, delivered as 1 Gy per fraction every two weeks.

Priming of first-strand cDNA relied on TRAV- and TRBV-specific primers (covering alpha and beta chains). PCR amplification of the TCRs was performed with Phusion for 20 PCR cycles, and it relied on a constant-region primer together with a V-primer adapter. After the mRNA was isolated, it was amplified using in vitro transcription. TCRdb independently ran MiXCR on the reads; one entry per CDR3 protein. This sample has about 7,200 distinct CDR3 sequences, with approximately 57% found just once. V was shortened by 4 bases and J by 4 bases, with 10 bases between the two germline ends. Germline CDR1 reads SGHRS; CDR2 reads YFSETQ. CDR3 length: 13 amino acids. The study gave donors nivolumab, ipilimumab, aspirin, low-dose cyclophosphamide and low-dose radiotherapy.

The chain carries TRBV5-1 and TRBJ2-3; TRBD1 or TRBD2 may be the D gene (5 bases each). This TCR derives from a human donor with advanced metastatic prostate, ovarian, gallbladder or colorectal cancer (not recorded which). This table probably holds off-target reads from a library built for another chain. CDR3 coding DNA: TGCGCCAGCAGCGGGGGAGCCCCAGATACGCAGTATTTT. This codes for CASSGGAPDTQYF.